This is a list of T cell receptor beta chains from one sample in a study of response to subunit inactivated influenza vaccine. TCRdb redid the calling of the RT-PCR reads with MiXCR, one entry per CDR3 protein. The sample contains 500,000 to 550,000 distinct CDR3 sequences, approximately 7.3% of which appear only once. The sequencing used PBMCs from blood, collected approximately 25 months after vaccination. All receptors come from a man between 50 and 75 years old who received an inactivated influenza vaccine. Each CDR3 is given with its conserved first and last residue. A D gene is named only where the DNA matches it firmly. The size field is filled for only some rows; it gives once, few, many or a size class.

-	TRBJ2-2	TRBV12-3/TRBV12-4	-	TGTGCCAGCAGATCCCAAAACACCGGGGAGCTGTTTTTT	CASRSQNTGELFF
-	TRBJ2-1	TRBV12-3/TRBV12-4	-	TGTGCCAGCCGATCGAGCTCCTACAATGAGCAGTTCTTC	CASRSSSYNEQFF
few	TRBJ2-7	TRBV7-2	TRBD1	TGTGCCAGCAGCTTCCGACAGGGTGGGTACGAGCAGTACTTC	CASSFRQGGYEQYF
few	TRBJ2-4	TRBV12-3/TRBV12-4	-	TGTGCCAGCAGTTTGAGTGCTGGCAGCATTCAGTACTTC	CASSLSAGSIQYF
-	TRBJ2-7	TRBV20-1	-	TGCAGTGCTAGTAGGGATTCTAGGGGCGAGCAGTACTTC	CSASRDSRGEQYF
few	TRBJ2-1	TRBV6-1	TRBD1	TGTGCCACGAAGGACCGTGGGACAGGGGAGGGTGAGCAGTTCTTC	CATKDRGTGEGEQFF
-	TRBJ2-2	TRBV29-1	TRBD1	TGCAGCGTTGAAGATCTTCGGCAGGGGGCGAACACCGGGGAGCTGTTTTTT	CSVEDLRQGANTGELFF
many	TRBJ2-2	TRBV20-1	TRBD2	TGCAGTGCTAGAGAGAGTAGCGGGAGGTTCGCCGGGGAGCTGTTTTTT	CSARESSGRFAGELFF
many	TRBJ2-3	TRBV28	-	TGTGCCAGCAGTACCCTCGTATCTTCCGGACGCACAGATACGCAGTATTTT	CASSTLVSSGRTDTQYF
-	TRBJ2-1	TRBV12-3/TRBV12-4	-	TGTGCCAGCAGTTTCGGTGACAGCTCCTACAATGAGCAGTTCTTC	CASSFGDSSYNEQFF
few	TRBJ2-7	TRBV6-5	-	TGTGCCAGCAGTTTTGGGGACTTCGGGTACGAGCAGTACTTC	CASSFGDFGYEQYF
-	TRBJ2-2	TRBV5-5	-	TGTGCCAGCAGCTTGCGGGATGACACCGGGGAGCTGTTTTTT	CASSLRDDTGELFF
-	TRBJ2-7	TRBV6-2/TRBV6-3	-	TGTGCCAGCAAGTATAGGGGAAGCTACGAGCAGTACTTC	CASKYRGSYEQYF
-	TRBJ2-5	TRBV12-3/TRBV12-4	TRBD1	TGTGCCAGCAGATTGACAGGGCAGTGGGAGACCCAGTACTTC	CASRLTGQWETQYF
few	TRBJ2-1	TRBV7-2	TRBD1	TGTGCCAGCAGCGTTCGGACAGGGCCCATAAATGAGCAGTTCTTC	CASSVRTGPINEQFF
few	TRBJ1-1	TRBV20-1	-	TGCAGTGCTCCAACTATGCTTGGGGCGAACACTGAAGCTTTCTTT	CSAPTMLGANTEAFF
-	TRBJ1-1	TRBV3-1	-	TGTGCCAGCAGCCACCGGGGAGGTCCTGAAGCTTTCTTT	CASSHRGGPEAFF
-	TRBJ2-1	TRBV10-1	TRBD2	TGCGCCAGCAGTGAGACTAGCGGGGGATACTCCTACAATGAGCAGTTCTTC	CASSETSGGYSYNEQFF
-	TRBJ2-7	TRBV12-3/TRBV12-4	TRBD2	TGTGCCAGCAGTGCCCGACTAGCGTCCCTCTCCTACGAGCAGTACTTC	CASSARLASLSYEQYF
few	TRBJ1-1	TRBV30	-	TGTGCCTGGAGTGCTCCGGGGACAATAATCAGGAAAGCTTTCTTT	CAWSAPGTIIRKAFF
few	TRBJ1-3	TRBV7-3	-	TGTGCCAGCAGCTCAGACAGGGGAAACACCATATATTTT	CASSSDRGNTIYF
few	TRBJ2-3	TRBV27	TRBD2	TGTGCCAGCGCCCCGCTAGCGGGAGCCGAGGATACGCAGTATTTT	CASAPLAGAEDTQYF
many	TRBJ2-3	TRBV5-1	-	TGCGCCAGCAGCTTGGCGGGCTATTTCACAGATACGCAGTATTTT	CASSLAGYFTDTQYF
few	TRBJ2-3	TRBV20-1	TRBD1	TGCAGTGCTGTCCGGGACAGGGGAAATCAAGATACGCAGTATTTT	CSAVRDRGNQDTQYF
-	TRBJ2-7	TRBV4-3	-	TGCGCCAGCAGCCAAGATCTCTTTCGACCAGCCCCCATATCCTACGAGCAGTACTTC	CASSQDLFRPAPISYEQYF
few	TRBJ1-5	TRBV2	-	TGTGCCAGCAGTGGTGGTTCAGGCAATCAGCCCCAGCATTTT	CASSGGSGNQPQHF
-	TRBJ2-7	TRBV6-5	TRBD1	TGTGCCAGCAGTTACTCGAGATGGCTAGACAGGGGTTACGAGCAGTACTTC	CASSYSRWLDRGYEQYF
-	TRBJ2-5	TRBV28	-	TGTGCCAGCAGTTTCCCCGGGATTTCAGTTGACGCCCCACAAGAGACCCAGTACTTC	CASSFPGISVDAPQETQYF
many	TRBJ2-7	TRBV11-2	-	TGTGCCAGCAGCTTAACAGGGACGTACGAGCAGTACTTC	CASSLTGTYEQYF
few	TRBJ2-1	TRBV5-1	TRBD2	TGCGCCAGCAGCTGGGGGACTAGCGGGTACAATGAGCAGTTCTTC	CASSWGTSGYNEQFF
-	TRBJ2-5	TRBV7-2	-	TGTGCCAGCAGCTCCTCATTCCGGGTGGGCGAGACCCAGTACTTC	CASSSSFRVGETQYF
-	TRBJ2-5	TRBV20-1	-	TGCAGTGCTATCAGCCCGGGCCTCGGGGGAGAGACCCAGTACTTC	CSAISPGLGGETQYF
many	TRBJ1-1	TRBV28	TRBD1	TGTGCCAGCCAGACAGGGGGGTCTGCGGCTTTCTTT	CASQTGGSAAFF
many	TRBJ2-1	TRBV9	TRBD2	TGTGCCAGCAGCGGGTTAGCGGGAGGCTCCTACAATGAGCAGTTCTTC	CASSGLAGGSYNEQFF
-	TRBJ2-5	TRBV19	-	TGTGCCAGTAGTATAGCTAACAGGCAAGAGACCCAGTACTTC	CASSIANRQETQYF